Listed below are T cell receptor beta chains from one sample, sequenced in a study of cytomegalovirus exposure and HLA in healthy donors. The protocol was immunoSEQ multiplex PCR, while the TCRdb copy is restricted to in-frame clones and leaves out a portion. Among roughly 150,000 clones listed, 73% were seen once. The sample was PBMCs. The receptors shown here come from a woman between 18 and 29 years old in good health and CMV-seropositive. CDR3s include the opening cysteine and the closing phenylalanine or tryptophan. D genes are given only for firm matches. Size is stated for part of the rows, as once, few or many counts, or as a class when the clone is expanded.

TRBD2,TRBV10-3,TRBJ2-7,.,CAISEGGLAVGEQYF,TGTGCCATCAGTGAGGGGGGACTAGCGGTTGGCGAGCAGTACTTC
TRBD1,TRBV6-5,TRBJ1-3,.,CASSPTGDINTIYF,TGTGCCAGCAGCCCGACAGGGGATATAAACACCATATATTTT
.,TRBV10-3,TRBJ1-2,.,CAISESAGRHTF,TGTGCCATCAGTGAGTCTGCGGGCCGTCACACCTTC
.,TRBV11-3,TRBJ2-1,.,CASSLRVYNEQFF,TGTGCCAGCAGCTTACGGGTTTACAATGAGCAGTTCTTC
.,TRBV6-5,TRBJ2-2,.,CASSPLEGVTGELFF,TGTGCCAGCAGCCCACTCGAGGGAGTCACCGGGGAGCTGTTTTTT
.,TRBV12-5,TRBJ1-1,.,CASGLVRGGWSNTEAFF,TGTGCTAGTGGTTTGGTACGGGGGGGCTGGTCGAACACTGAAGCTTTCTTT
TRBD2,TRBV7-9,TRBJ2-3,.,CASSLFGGDTDTQYF,TGTGCCAGCAGCTTATTTGGGGGGGACACAGATACGCAGTATTTT
TRBD2,TRBV19,TRBJ2-4,.,CASSLTSTPWESKNIQYF,TGTGCCAGTAGTCTGACTAGCACCCCGTGGGAATCCAAAAACATTCAGTACTTC
TRBD1,TRBV7-2,TRBJ1-4,.,CASSLQGVIREKLFF,TGTGCCAGCAGCTTACAGGGGGTGATTCGTGAAAAACTGTTTTTT
TRBD1,TRBV9,TRBJ2-6,few,CASSPRDSVSGANVLTF,TGTGCCAGCAGCCCCCGGGACAGCGTATCTGGGGCCAACGTCCTGACTTTC
.,TRBV11-2,TRBJ2-1,.,CASSRIKGRYNEQFF,TGTGCCAGCAGCCGAATTAAGGGGCGGTACAATGAGCAGTTCTTC
TRBD1,TRBV18,TRBJ1-2,few,CASSRERTGGQHGYTF,TGTGCCAGCTCGAGGGAACGGACAGGGGGCCAGCATGGCTACACCTTC
.,TRBV30,TRBJ2-5,once,CAWSVRPGETQYF,TGTGCCTGGAGTGTACGTCCCGGAGAGACCCAGTACTTC
.,TRBV19,TRBJ2-6,.,CASSRPGGANVLTF,TGTGCCAGTAGTAGGCCAGGTGGGGCCAACGTCCTGACTTTC
TRBD2,TRBV9,TRBJ2-3,.,CASSVLAGGSTDTQYF,TGTGCCAGCAGCGTCCTAGCGGGGGGGAGCACAGATACGCAGTATTTT
.,TRBV4-2,TRBJ2-2,.,CASSQVAGSNTGELFF,TGTGCCAGCAGCCAAGTGGCGGGCTCGAACACCGGGGAGCTGTTTTTT
TRBD2,TRBV7-8,TRBJ2-3,.,CASGGGGEADTQYF,TGTGCCAGCGGCGGCGGGGGGGAGGCAGATACGCAGTATTTT
.,TRBV6-5,TRBJ2-5,once,CASVGAGETQYF,TGTGCCAGCGTCGGCGCGGGAGAGACCCAGTACTTC
.,TRBV9,TRBJ1-1,.,CASSVAGNTEAFF,TGTGCCAGCAGCGTAGCAGGTAACACTGAAGCTTTCTTT
.,TRBV6-5,TRBJ1-1,.,CASSPLRVNTEAFF,TGTGCCAGCAGTCCCTTACGCGTGAACACTGAAGCTTTCTTT
.,TRBV4-1,TRBJ1-4,.,CASSQPMRTTNEKLFF,TGCGCCAGCAGCCAGCCAATGCGTACAACTAATGAAAAACTGTTTTTT
TRBD2,TRBV5-1,TRBJ2-3,few,CASSRTSGGAEDTQYF,TGCGCCAGCAGCCGGACTAGCGGGGGGGCCGAAGATACGCAGTATTTT
TRBD1,TRBV18,TRBJ2-1,once,CASSLDRGLYNEQFF,TGTGCCAGCTCACTGGACAGGGGCCTCTACAATGAGCAGTTCTTC
.,TRBV5-1,TRBJ1-1,.,CASTQGQGTEAFF,TGCGCCAGCACGCAGGGGCAAGGGACTGAAGCTTTCTTT
TRBD2,TRBV11-2,TRBJ2-7,.,CASSSPGLAGGPEQYF,TGTGCCAGCAGCTCTCCGGGACTAGCGGGGGGGCCCGAGCAGTACTTC